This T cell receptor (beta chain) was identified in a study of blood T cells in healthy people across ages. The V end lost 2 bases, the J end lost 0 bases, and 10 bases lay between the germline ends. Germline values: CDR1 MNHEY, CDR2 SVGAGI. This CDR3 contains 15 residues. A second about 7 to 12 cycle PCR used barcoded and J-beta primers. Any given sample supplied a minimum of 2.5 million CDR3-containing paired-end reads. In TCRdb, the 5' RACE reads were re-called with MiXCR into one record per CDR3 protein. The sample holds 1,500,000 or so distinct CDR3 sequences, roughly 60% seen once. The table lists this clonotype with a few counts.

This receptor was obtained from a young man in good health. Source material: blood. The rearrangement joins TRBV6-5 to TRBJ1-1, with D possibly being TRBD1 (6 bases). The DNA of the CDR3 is TGTGCCAGCAGTTACGGGGGGCGTCTGAACACTGAAGCTTTCTTT. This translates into CASSYGGRLNTEAFF.